Sequencing of this TCR beta chain was carried out in a study of blood T cell repertoires in COVID-19. Study as a whole: T cells, B-cell-depleted T cells, or PBMCs provided the cDNA or gDNA that served as material.

Per the germline V gene, CDR1 is MNHNY and CDR2 is SVGAGI (reference sequence). The CDR3 contains 11 residues. V gave up 5 bases and J gave up 5 bases, with 6 bases separating them. Libraries were prepared by immunoSEQ multiplex PCR; TCRdb keeps only in-frame clonotypes and omits some of them. Of more than 70,000 clones in the sample, around 79% were seen once. The rearrangement joins TRBV6-6 to TRBJ2-5; D remains ambiguous. This TCR was sampled from a human donor in a cohort sampled during active COVID-19. The specimen sequenced was peripheral blood. CDR3 in DNA: TGTGCCAGCAGTCCCTTGGAGACCCAGTACTTC. As protein: CASSPLETQYF.